A selection of T cell receptor beta chains follows, all from one sample in a study of T-cell memory formation after mild COVID-19. MiXCR was run by TCRdb on the 5' RACE reads, yielding one entry per CDR3 protein. The sample holds about 620,000 distinct CDR3 sequences; around 17% are singletons and the top ten take around 12%. The source material was PBMCs or a T cell subset sorted from them (not recorded which). These receptors originate from an adult woman who had mild COVID-19 (a few samples of this study predate the infection). Cell type and time point are not known. The CDR3 runs from the conserved cysteine through the conserved F or W. Fields, in order: CDR3 protein, CDR3 DNA, J gene, V gene, clone size, D gene. A D gene is named only where the DNA matches it firmly. Where a row states a size, it is once, few, many or the class of an expanded clone; other rows omit it.

cdr3_aa: CASSNTGIEQYF
cdr3_nt: TGTGCCAGCAGCAATACGGGGATCGAGCAGTACTTC
j_call: TRBJ2-7
v_call: TRBV7-2
clone_size: few
d_call: -

cdr3_aa: CASRDRLYEQYF
cdr3_nt: TGTGCCAGCCGGGACAGGCTATACGAGCAGTACTTC
j_call: TRBJ2-7
v_call: TRBV6-1
clone_size: many
d_call: TRBD1

cdr3_aa: CASSFGYSNQPQHF
cdr3_nt: TGTGCCAGCAGTTTCGGGTATAGCAATCAGCCCCAGCATTTT
j_call: TRBJ1-5
v_call: TRBV5-5
clone_size: few
d_call: -

cdr3_aa: CASSRTGGERLFF
cdr3_nt: TGTGCCAGCAGCCGGACAGGCGGGGAGCGGTTGTTCTTC
j_call: TRBJ2-1
v_call: TRBV14
clone_size: -
d_call: -

cdr3_aa: CASSRVAGEVRNEQFF
cdr3_nt: TGTGCCAGTAGTAGGGTAGCGGGAGAGGTACGCAATGAGCAGTTCTTC
j_call: TRBJ2-1
v_call: TRBV19
clone_size: -
d_call: TRBD2

cdr3_aa: CASSWGSLTEAFF
cdr3_nt: TGCGCCAGCAGCTGGGGGTCTCTTACTGAAGCTTTCTTT
j_call: TRBJ1-1
v_call: TRBV5-1
clone_size: -
d_call: -

cdr3_aa: CASSKSGGAYNEQFF
cdr3_nt: TGTGCCAGCAGCAAGAGCGGGGGGGCCTACAATGAGCAGTTCTTC
j_call: TRBJ2-1
v_call: TRBV5-5
clone_size: -
d_call: TRBD2

cdr3_aa: CASSQGVRSNQPQHF
cdr3_nt: TGTGCCAGCAGTCAGGGGGTCCGCAGCAATCAGCCCCAGCATTTT
j_call: TRBJ1-5
v_call: TRBV6-2/TRBV6-3
clone_size: many
d_call: TRBD1

cdr3_aa: CATSDGRDGNEQFF
cdr3_nt: TGTGCCACCAGTGACGGGCGGGATGGGAATGAGCAGTTCTTC
j_call: TRBJ2-1
v_call: TRBV24-1
clone_size: once
d_call: -

cdr3_aa: CSARVGLDTQYF
cdr3_nt: TGCAGTGCTAGGGTAGGCTTAGATACGCAGTATTTT
j_call: TRBJ2-3
v_call: TRBV20-1
clone_size: -
d_call: -

cdr3_aa: CASRAGTGVIYEQYF
cdr3_nt: TGTGCCAGCAGGGCCGGGACAGGGGTCATATACGAGCAGTACTTC
j_call: TRBJ2-7
v_call: TRBV5-5
clone_size: few
d_call: TRBD1

cdr3_aa: CASTAGTSGFYEQYF
cdr3_nt: TGTGCCAGCACCGCGGGGACTAGCGGGTTCTACGAGCAGTACTTC
j_call: TRBJ2-7
v_call: TRBV27
clone_size: few
d_call: TRBD2

cdr3_aa: CASSLIAGDTDTQYF
cdr3_nt: TGCGCCAGCAGCTTGATAGCGGGCGACACAGATACGCAGTATTTT
j_call: TRBJ2-3
v_call: TRBV5-1
clone_size: few
d_call: TRBD2

cdr3_aa: CASSSDRLSYNEQFF
cdr3_nt: TGTGCCAGCAGCTCGGACAGGTTATCCTACAATGAGCAGTTCTTC
j_call: TRBJ2-1
v_call: TRBV13
clone_size: -
d_call: TRBD1

cdr3_aa: CASSPWMAAQETQYF
cdr3_nt: TGTGCCAGCAGCCCCTGGATGGCGGCCCAAGAGACCCAGTACTTC
j_call: TRBJ2-5
v_call: TRBV7-6
clone_size: few
d_call: -

cdr3_aa: CASSFDSGTYNEQFF
cdr3_nt: TGTGCCAGCAGCTTTGACAGCGGGACCTACAATGAGCAGTTCTTC
j_call: TRBJ2-1
v_call: TRBV7-2
clone_size: few
d_call: TRBD2

cdr3_aa: CSVPGQGNEKLFF
cdr3_nt: TGCAGCGTGCCGGGACAGGGGAATGAAAAACTGTTTTTT
j_call: TRBJ1-4
v_call: TRBV29-1
clone_size: few
d_call: TRBD1

cdr3_aa: CASSLVLSNTEAFF
cdr3_nt: TGTGCCAGCAGCTTAGTATTATCAAACACTGAAGCTTTCTTT
j_call: TRBJ1-1
v_call: TRBV5-6
clone_size: few
d_call: -

cdr3_aa: CASSPGWRRRETEAFF
cdr3_nt: TGTGCCAGCAGCCCGGGCTGGCGAAGACGGGAAACTGAAGCTTTCTTT
j_call: TRBJ1-1
v_call: TRBV7-2
clone_size: -
d_call: -

cdr3_aa: CASSLEAGGPGETQYF
cdr3_nt: TGTGCCAGCAGCTTGGAGGCGGGGGGGCCGGGAGAGACCCAGTACTTC
j_call: TRBJ2-5
v_call: TRBV5-6
clone_size: few
d_call: TRBD2

cdr3_aa: CASSYSTRGEKLFF
cdr3_nt: TGTGCCAGCAGTTACTCCACAAGGGGGGAAAAACTGTTTTTT
j_call: TRBJ1-4
v_call: TRBV6-5
clone_size: -
d_call: -

cdr3_aa: CASSHPGQGGLNDEQFF
cdr3_nt: TGTGCCAGCAGCCACCCGGGACAGGGAGGTCTGAATGATGAGCAGTTCTTC
j_call: TRBJ2-1
v_call: TRBV7-3
clone_size: -
d_call: TRBD1

cdr3_aa: CASSQAETGVGQFF
cdr3_nt: TGTGCCAGCAGCCAAGCTGAAACGGGAGTTGGGCAGTTCTTC
j_call: TRBJ2-1
v_call: TRBV3-1
clone_size: few
d_call: -

cdr3_aa: CSAGAGQGNYGYTF
cdr3_nt: TGCAGTGCTGGGGCGGGACAGGGGAACTATGGCTACACCTTC
j_call: TRBJ1-2
v_call: TRBV20-1
clone_size: -
d_call: TRBD1

cdr3_aa: CASSSPGQGYGYTF
cdr3_nt: TGTGCCAGCAGCTCACCAGGACAGGGCTATGGCTACACCTTC
j_call: TRBJ1-2
v_call: TRBV7-9
clone_size: few
d_call: TRBD1

cdr3_aa: CASRQGALPYGYTF
cdr3_nt: TGTGCCAGTCGACAGGGGGCGCTCCCCTATGGCTACACCTTC
j_call: TRBJ1-2
v_call: TRBV27
clone_size: -
d_call: TRBD1

cdr3_aa: CASSSPVQETQYF
cdr3_nt: TGTGCCAGCAGTTCACCCGTTCAAGAGACCCAGTACTTC
j_call: TRBJ2-5
v_call: TRBV27
clone_size: few
d_call: -

cdr3_aa: CASSPPGSSNQPQHF
cdr3_nt: TGTGCCAGCAGTCCCCCGGGTTCGAGCAATCAGCCCCAGCATTTT
j_call: TRBJ1-5
v_call: TRBV28
clone_size: -
d_call: -

cdr3_aa: CAIREDVDGYGYTF
cdr3_nt: TGTGCCATCAGAGAGGACGTGGACGGCTATGGCTACACCTTC
j_call: TRBJ1-2
v_call: TRBV10-3
clone_size: -
d_call: -

cdr3_aa: CASSLEWISDTQYF
cdr3_nt: TGTGCCAGCAGCTTAGAATGGATTTCAGATACGCAGTATTTT
j_call: TRBJ2-3
v_call: TRBV7-9
clone_size: -
d_call: -

cdr3_aa: CSARDRLAGELFF
cdr3_nt: TGCAGTGCTAGAGATCGTCTGGCCGGGGAGCTGTTTTTT
j_call: TRBJ2-2
v_call: TRBV20-1
clone_size: -
d_call: -

cdr3_aa: CASSRSGGVSDTQYF
cdr3_nt: TGTGCCAGCAGCCGGAGCGGGGGGGTGTCAGATACGCAGTATTTT
j_call: TRBJ2-3
v_call: TRBV11-2
clone_size: few
d_call: TRBD2

cdr3_aa: CASSRSSGDNEQFF
cdr3_nt: TGCGCCAGCAGCCGGTCTAGCGGGGACAATGAGCAGTTCTTC
j_call: TRBJ2-1
v_call: TRBV5-1
clone_size: few
d_call: TRBD2

cdr3_aa: CASSLGVRVGYGYTF
cdr3_nt: TGTGCCAGCAGTTTAGGGGTCCGGGTAGGGTATGGCTACACCTTC
j_call: TRBJ1-2
v_call: TRBV12-3/TRBV12-4
clone_size: -
d_call: -

cdr3_aa: CASSALKRQGKNDEKLFF
cdr3_nt: TGTGCCAGCAGCGCGTTAAAGAGACAGGGGAAGAACGATGAAAAACTGTTTTTT
j_call: TRBJ1-4
v_call: TRBV7-8
clone_size: once
d_call: TRBD1